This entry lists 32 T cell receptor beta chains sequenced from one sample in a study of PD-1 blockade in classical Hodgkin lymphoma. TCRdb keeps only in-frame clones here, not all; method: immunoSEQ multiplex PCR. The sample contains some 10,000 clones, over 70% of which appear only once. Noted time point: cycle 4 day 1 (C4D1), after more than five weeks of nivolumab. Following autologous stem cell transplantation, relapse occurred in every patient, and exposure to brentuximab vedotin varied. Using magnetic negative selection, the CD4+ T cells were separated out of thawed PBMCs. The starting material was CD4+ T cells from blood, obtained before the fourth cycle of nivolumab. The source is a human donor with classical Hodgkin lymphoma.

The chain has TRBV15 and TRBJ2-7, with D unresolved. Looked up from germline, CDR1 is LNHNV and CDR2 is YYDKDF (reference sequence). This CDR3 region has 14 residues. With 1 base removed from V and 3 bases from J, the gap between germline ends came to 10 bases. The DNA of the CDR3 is TGTGCCACCAGCAGAGCACACGGGTTCTACGAGCAGTACTTC. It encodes CATSRAHGFYEQYF.

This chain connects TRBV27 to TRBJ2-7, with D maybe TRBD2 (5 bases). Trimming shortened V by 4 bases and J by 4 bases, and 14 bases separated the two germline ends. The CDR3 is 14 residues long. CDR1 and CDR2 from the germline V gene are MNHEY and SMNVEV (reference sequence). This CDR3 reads CASSSPRGGYEQYF. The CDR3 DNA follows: TGTGCCAGCAGTTCTCCTCGTGGCGGGTACGAGCAGTACTTC.

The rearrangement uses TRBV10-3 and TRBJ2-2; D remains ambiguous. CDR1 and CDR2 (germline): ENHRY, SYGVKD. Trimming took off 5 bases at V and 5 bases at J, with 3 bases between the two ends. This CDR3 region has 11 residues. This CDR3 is CAISQTGELFF. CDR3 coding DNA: TGTGCCATCAGTCAGACCGGGGAGCTGTTTTTT.

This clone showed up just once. Written as DNA, the CDR3 is TGTGCCAGCAGCTTAGGGGTTCTAAGTACGCAGTATTTT. It translates to CASSLGVLSTQYF. The rearrangement links TRBV11-3 to TRBJ2-3; D is uncertain. V lost 1 base to trimming and J lost 8 bases, with 10 bases between them. The CDR3 is 13 amino acids. CDR1 and CDR2 (germline): SGHNT, YENEEA.

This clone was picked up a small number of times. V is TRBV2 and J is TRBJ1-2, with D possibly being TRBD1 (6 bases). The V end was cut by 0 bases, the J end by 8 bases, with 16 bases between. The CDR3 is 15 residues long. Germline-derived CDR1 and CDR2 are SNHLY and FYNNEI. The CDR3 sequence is CASSEALPGEGGYTF. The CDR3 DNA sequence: TGTGCCAGCAGTGAAGCGCTTCCAGGGGAGGGCGGCTACACCTTC.

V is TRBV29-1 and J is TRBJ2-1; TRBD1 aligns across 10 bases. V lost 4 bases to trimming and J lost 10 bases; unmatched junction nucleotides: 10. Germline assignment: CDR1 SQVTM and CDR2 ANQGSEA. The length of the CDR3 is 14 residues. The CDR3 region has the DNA TGCAGCGTTGCGAGACAGGGGGCACCTCAGGAGCAGTTCTTC. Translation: CSVARQGAPQEQFF.

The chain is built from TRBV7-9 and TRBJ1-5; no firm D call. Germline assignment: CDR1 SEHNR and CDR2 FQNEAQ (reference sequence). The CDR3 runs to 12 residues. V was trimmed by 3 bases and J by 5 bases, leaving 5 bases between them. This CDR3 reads CASSFPDQPQHF. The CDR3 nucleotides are TGTGCCAGCAGCTTTCCGGATCAGCCCCAGCATTTT.

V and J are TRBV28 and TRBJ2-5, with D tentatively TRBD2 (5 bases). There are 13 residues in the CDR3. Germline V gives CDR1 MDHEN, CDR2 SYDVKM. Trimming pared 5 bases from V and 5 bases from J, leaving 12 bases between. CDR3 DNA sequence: TGTGCCAGCAGTCGCCCCGGGGAGGAGACCCAGTACTTC. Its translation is CASSRPGEETQYF.

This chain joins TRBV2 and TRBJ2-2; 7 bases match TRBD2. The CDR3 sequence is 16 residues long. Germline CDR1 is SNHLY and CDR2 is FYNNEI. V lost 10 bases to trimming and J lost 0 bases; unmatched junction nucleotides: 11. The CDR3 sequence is CATRPRAGSNTGELFF. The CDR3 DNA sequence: TGTGCCACCCGGCCGAGAGCGGGGTCGAACACCGGGGAGCTGTTTTTT.

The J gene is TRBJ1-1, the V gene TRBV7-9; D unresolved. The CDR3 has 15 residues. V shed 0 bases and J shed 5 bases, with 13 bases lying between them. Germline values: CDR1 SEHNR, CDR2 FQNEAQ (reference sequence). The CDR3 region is CASSLARGSSTEAFF. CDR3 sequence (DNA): TGTGCCAGCAGCTTAGCCCGGGGATCCTCAACTGAAGCTTTCTTT.

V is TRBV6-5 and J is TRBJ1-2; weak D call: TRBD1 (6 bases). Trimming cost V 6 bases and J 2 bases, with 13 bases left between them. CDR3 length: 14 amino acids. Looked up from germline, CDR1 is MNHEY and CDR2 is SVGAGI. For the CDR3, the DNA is TGTGCCAGCAGAAAACAGGGCACCAACTATGGCTACACCTTC. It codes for CASRKQGTNYGYTF.

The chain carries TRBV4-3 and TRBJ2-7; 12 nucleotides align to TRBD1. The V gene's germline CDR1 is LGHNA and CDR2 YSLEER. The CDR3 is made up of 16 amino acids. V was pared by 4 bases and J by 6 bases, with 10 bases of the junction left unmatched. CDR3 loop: CASSPTAGTGGAEQYF. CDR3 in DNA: TGCGCCAGCAGCCCCACAGCCGGGACAGGGGGCGCCGAGCAGTACTTC.

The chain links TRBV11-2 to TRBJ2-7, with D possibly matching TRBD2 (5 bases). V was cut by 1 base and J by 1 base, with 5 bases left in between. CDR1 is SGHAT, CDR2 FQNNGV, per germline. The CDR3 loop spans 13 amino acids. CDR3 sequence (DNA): TGTGCCAGCAGCTTAGCGGGGTCCTACGAGCAGTACTTC. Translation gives CASSLAGSYEQYF.

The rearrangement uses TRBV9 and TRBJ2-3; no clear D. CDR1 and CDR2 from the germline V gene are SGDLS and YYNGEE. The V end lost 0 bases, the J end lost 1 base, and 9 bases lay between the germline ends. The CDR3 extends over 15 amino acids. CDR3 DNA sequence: TGTGCCAGCAGCGTAGGCTCGGTACGCACAGATACGCAGTATTTT. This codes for CASSVGSVRTDTQYF. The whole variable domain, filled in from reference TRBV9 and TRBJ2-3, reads DSGVTQTPKHLITATGQRVTLRCSPRSGDLSVYWYQQSLDQGLQFLIQYYNGEERAKGNILERFSAQQFPDLHSELNLSSLELGDSALYFCASSVGSVRTDTQYFGPGTRLTVL.

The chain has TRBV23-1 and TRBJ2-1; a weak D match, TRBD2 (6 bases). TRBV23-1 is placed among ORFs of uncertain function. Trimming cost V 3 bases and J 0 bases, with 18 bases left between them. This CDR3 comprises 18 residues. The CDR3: CASSHWPGAPISYNEQFF. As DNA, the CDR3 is TGCGCCAGCAGTCATTGGCCGGGAGCCCCGATCTCCTACAATGAGCAGTTCTTC.

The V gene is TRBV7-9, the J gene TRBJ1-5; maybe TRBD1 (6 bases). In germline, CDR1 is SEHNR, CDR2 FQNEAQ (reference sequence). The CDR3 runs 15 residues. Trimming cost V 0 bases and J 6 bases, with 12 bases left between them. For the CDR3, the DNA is TGTGCCAGCAGCTTAGCGGGCAGGGGAGTTCAGCCCCAGCATTTT. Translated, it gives CASSLAGRGVQPQHF.

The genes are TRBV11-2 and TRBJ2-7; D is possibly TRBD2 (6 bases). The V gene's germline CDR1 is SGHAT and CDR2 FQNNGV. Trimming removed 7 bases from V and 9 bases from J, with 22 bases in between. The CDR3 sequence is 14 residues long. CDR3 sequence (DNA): TGTGCCAGCATGGCCCCCTCCCGCGCGGGGTTGCAGTACTTC. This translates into CASMAPSRAGLQYF.

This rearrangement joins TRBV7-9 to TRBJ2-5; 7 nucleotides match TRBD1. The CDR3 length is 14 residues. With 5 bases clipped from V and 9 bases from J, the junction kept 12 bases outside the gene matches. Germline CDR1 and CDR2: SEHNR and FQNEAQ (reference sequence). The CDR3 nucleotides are TGTGCCAGCAGCGTCGACAGGGCTGCGAGGGCCCAGTACTTC. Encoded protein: CASSVDRAARAQYF.

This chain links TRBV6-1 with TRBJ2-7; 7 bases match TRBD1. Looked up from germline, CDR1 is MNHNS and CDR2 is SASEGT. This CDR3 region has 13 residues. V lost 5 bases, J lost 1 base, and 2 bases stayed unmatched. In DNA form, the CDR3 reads TGTGCCAGCAGTCCGGGACAGTCCTACGAGCAGTACTTC. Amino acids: CASSPGQSYEQYF.

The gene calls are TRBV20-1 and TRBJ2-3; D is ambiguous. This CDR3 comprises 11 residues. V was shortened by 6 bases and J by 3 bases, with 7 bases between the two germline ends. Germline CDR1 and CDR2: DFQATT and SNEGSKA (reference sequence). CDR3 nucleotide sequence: TGCAGTGCCCACTGGACAGATACGCAGTATTTT. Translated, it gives CSAHWTDTQYF.

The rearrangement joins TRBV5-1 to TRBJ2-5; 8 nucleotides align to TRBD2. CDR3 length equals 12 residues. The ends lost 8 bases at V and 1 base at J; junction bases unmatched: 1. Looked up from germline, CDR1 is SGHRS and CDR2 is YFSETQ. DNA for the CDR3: TGCGCCAGTCGGGGGGGCCAAGAGACCCAGTACTTC. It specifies CASRGGQETQYF.

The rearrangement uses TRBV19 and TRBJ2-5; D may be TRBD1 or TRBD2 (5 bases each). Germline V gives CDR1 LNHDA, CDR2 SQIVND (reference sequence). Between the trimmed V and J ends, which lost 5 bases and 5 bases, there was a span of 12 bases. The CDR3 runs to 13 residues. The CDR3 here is CASSAQGGETQYF. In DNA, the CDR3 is TGTGCCAGTAGTGCCCAGGGCGGGGAGACCCAGTACTTC.

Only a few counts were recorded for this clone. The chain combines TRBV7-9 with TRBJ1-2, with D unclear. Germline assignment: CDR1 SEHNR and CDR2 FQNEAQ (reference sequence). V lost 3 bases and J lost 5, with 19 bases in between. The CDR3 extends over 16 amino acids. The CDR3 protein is CASSFFLGGGAYGYTF. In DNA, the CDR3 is TGTGCCAGCAGCTTCTTTCTCGGTGGCGGCGCGTATGGCTACACCTTC.

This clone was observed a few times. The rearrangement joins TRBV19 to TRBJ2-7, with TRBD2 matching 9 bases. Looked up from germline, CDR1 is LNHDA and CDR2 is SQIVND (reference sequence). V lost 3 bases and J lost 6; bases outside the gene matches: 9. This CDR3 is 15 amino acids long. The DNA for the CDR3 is TGTGCCAGTAGTATCGGCCCTAGCGGGATGCGCGAGCAGTACTTC. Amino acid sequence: CASSIGPSGMREQYF. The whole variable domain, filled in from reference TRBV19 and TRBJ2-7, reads DGGITQSPKYLFRKEGQNVTLSCEQNLNHDAMYWYRQDPGQGLRLIYYSQIVNDFQKGDIAEGYSVSREKKESFPLTVTSAQKNPTAFYLCASSIGPSGMREQYFGPGTRLTVT.

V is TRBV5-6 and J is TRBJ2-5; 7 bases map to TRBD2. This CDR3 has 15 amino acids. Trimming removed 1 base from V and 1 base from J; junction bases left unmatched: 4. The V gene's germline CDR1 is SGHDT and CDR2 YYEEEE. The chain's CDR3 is CASSLSWGGQETQYF. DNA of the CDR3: TGTGCCAGCAGCTTGTCTTGGGGGGGCCAAGAGACCCAGTACTTC. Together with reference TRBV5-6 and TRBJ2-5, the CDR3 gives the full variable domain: DAGVTQSPTHLIKTRGQQVTLRCSPKSGHDTVSWYQQALGQGPQFIFQYYEEEERQRGNFPDRFSGHQFPNYSSELNVNALLLGDSALYLCASSLSWGGQETQYFGPGTRLLVL.

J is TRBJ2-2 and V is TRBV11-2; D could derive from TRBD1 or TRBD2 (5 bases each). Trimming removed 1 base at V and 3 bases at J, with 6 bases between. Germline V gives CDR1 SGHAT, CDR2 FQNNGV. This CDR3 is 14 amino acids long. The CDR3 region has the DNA TGTGCCAGCAGCTTAGTGGGGGACACCGGGGAGCTGTTTTTT. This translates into CASSLVGDTGELFF.

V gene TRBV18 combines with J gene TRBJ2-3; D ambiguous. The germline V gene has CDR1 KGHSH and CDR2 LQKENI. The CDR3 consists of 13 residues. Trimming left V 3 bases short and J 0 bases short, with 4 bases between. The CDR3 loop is CASSPPSTDTQYF. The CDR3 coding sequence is TGTGCCAGCTCACCGCCTAGCACAGATACGCAGTATTTT.

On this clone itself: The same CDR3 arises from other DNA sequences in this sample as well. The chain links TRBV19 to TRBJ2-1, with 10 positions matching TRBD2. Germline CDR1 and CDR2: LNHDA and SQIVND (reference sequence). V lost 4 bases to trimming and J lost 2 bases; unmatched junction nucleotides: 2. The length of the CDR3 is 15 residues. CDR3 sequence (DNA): TGTGCCAGTAGTAGGACTAGCGGTACCTACAATGAGCAGTTCTTC. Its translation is CASSRTSGTYNEQFF.

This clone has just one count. The CDR3 DNA is TGTGCCAGCAGCCCCGTTTGGGATCAGCCCCAGCATTTT. It yields the protein CASSPVWDQPQHF. V and J are TRBV7-2 and TRBJ1-5; D remains unclear. V dropped 5 bases and J dropped 5 bases, with 10 bases sitting between them. Germline lookup yields CDR1 SGHTA and CDR2 FQGNSA. The CDR3 sequence is 13 residues long.

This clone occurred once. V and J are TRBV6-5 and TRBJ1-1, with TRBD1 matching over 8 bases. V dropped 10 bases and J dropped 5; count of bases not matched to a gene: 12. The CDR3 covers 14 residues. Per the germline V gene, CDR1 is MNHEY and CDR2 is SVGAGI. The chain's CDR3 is CATGLGQGRTEAFF. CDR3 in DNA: TGTGCCACCGGTCTAGGACAGGGACGTACTGAAGCTTTCTTT.

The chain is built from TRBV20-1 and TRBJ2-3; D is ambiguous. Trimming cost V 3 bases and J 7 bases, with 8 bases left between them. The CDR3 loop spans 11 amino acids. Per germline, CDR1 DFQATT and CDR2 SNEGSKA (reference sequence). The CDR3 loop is CSASVRYTQYF. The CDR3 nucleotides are TGCAGTGCTAGCGTGCGGTATACGCAGTATTTT.

The CDR3 region is CASSLQTSGWDEQFF. As DNA, the CDR3 is TGCGCCAGCAGCCTGCAGACTAGCGGGTGGGATGAGCAGTTCTTC. The rearrangement links TRBV5-1 to TRBJ2-1, with 10 bases matching TRBD2. Unmatched junction bases numbered 9, after V lost 4 bases and J lost 8 bases. CDR3 length equals 15 residues. Germline V lookup: CDR1 SGHRS, CDR2 YFSETQ.